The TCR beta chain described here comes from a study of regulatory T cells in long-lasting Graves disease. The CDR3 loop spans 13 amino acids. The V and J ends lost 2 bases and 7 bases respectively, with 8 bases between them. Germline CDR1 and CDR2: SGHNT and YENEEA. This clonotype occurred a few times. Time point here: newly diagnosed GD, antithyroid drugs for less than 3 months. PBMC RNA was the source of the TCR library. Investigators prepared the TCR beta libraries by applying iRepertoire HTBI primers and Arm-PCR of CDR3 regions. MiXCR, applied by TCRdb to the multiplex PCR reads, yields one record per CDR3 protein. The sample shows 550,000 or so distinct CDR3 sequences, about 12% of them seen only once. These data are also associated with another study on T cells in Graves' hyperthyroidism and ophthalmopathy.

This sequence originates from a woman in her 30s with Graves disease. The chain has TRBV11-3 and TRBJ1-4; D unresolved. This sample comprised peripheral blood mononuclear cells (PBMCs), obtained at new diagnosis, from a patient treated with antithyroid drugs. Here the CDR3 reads CASSLRAGEKLFF. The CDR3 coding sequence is TGTGCCAGCAGCTTACGGGCCGGTGAAAAACTGTTTTTT.